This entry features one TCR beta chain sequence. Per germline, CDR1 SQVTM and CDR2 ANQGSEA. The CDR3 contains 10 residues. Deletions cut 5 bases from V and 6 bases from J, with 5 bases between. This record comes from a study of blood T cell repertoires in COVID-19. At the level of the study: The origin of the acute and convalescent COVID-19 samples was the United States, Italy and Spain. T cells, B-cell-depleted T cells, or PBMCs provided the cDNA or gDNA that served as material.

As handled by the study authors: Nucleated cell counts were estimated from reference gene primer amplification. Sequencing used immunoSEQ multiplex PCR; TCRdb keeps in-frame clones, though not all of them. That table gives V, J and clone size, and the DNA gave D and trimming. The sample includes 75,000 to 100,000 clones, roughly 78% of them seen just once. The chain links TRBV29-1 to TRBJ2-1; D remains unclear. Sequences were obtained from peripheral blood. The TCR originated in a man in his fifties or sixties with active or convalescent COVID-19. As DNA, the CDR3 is TGCAGCGTTTGGCCCAATGAGCAGTTCTTC. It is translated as CSVWPNEQFF.